Each of the 7 T cell receptor beta chains below was sequenced from the same sample in a study of T-cell reconstitution after alpha-beta-depleted transplantation in children. Unique molecular identifiers were built into the TCRbeta library. TCRdb independently ran MiXCR on the PCR reads; one entry per CDR3 protein. The sample consists of 360,000 or so distinct CDR3 sequences, about a fifth of them appearing once. The source material was PBMCs from the stem cell graft donor, sampled from the stem cell graft. These receptors originate from a human donor who donated a stem cell graft to a child with acute myeloid leukemia.

V usage is TRBV25-1 and J usage is TRBJ2-2; D may be TRBD1 (5 bases). There are 15 residues in the CDR3. Deletions cut 7 bases from V and 3 bases from J, with 15 bases between. The V gene's germline CDR1 is MGHDK and CDR2 SYGVNS. DNA of the CDR3: TGTGCCAGCACGAACAGGACGGATTACACCGGGGAGCTGTTTTTT. It codes for CASTNRTDYTGELFF.

The V and J genes are TRBV20-1 and TRBJ2-1; D is undetermined. The germline CDR1 and CDR2 sequences are DFQATT and SNEGSKA (reference sequence). The CDR3 is 13 residues long. Trimming took 6 bases from V and 4 from J, leaving 13 bases between them. The CDR3 bases are TGCAGTGCCCCGCCGGGTGGATACAATGAGCAGTTCTTC. It yields the protein CSAPPGGYNEQFF.

This chain links TRBV7-3 with TRBJ2-1; unclear D gene. V lost 0 bases and J lost 5, with 8 bases in between. The germline gives CDR1 SGHTA, CDR2 FQGTGA. CDR3 length equals 14 residues. The CDR3 DNA reads as TGTGCCAGCAGCTTAACGAAGGAGAACAATGAGCAGTTCTTC. It is translated as CASSLTKENNEQFF.

The sample holds a few counts of this clonotype. This rearrangement joins TRBV4-1 to TRBJ2-5; D perhaps matches TRBD1 (6 bases). V shed 0 bases and J shed 3 bases, with 8 bases lying between them. From germline, CDR1 is MGHRA and CDR2 YSYEKL. The CDR3 sequence is 14 residues long. This chain's CDR3 is CASSQEYREETQYF. In DNA form, the CDR3 reads TGCGCCAGCAGCCAAGAATACAGGGAAGAGACCCAGTACTTC.

This clonotype was counted between two and nine times. The rearrangement links TRBV20-1 to TRBJ1-2; possibly TRBD1 for D (5 bases). Germline assignment: CDR1 DFQATT and CDR2 SNEGSKA (reference sequence). Trimming cost V 0 bases and J 3 bases, with 11 bases left between them. The CDR3 covers 14 residues. Written as DNA, the CDR3 is TGCAGTGCTAGAGACAAGCAGGGAGACTATGGCTACACCTTC. This translates into CSARDKQGDYGYTF.

The rearrangement joins TRBV19 to TRBJ1-1, with a possible D match to TRBD1 (5 bases). Between the trimmed V and J ends, which lost 3 bases and 1 base, there was a span of 6 bases. The CDR3 spans 13 residues. Germline V gives CDR1 LNHDA, CDR2 SQIVND (reference sequence). DNA of the CDR3: TGTGCCAGTAGTATCGGGACGAACACTGAAGCTTTCTTT. Protein: CASSIGTNTEAFF.

The V call is TRBV25-1, the J call TRBJ2-5; D remains ambiguous. The V and J ends lost 7 bases and 5 bases respectively, with 14 bases between them. The germline CDR1 and CDR2 sequences are MGHDK and SYGVNS. CDR3 length equals 13 residues. Written as DNA, the CDR3 is TGTGCCAGCACCCAGCTTGGTCGGGAGACCCAGTACTTC. It is translated as CASTQLGRETQYF.